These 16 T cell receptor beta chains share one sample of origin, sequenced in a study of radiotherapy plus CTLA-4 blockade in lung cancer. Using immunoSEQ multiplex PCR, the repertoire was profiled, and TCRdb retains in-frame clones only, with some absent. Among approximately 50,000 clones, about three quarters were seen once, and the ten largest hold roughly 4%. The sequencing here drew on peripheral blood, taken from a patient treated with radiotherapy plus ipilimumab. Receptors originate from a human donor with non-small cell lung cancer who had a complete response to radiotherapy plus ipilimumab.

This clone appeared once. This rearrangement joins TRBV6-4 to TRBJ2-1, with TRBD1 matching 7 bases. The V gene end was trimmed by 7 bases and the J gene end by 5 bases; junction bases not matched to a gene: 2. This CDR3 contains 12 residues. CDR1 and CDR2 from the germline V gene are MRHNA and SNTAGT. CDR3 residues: CASIDRDNEQFF. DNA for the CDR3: TGTGCCAGCATCGACAGGGACAATGAGCAGTTCTTC.

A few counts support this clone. CDR3 residues: CAWTRGLQGLAGYNEQFF. As DNA, the CDR3 is TGTGCCTGGACCAGGGGGCTACAGGGACTAGCGGGTTACAATGAGCAGTTCTTC. The chain links TRBV30 to TRBJ2-1, with 12 bases fitting TRBD2. The CDR3 length is 18 residues. V dropped 4 bases and J dropped 4; count of bases not matched to a gene: 14. Germline V gene sequence: CDR1 GTSNPN, CDR2 SVGIG (reference sequence). The full variable domain, with the rest looked up from reference TRBV30 and TRBJ2-1, is SQTIHQWPATLVQPVGSPLSLECTVEGTSNPNLYWYRQAAGRGLQLLFYSVGIGQISSEVPQNLSASRPQDRQFILSSKKLLLSDSGFYLCAWTRGLQGLAGYNEQFFGPGTRLTVL.

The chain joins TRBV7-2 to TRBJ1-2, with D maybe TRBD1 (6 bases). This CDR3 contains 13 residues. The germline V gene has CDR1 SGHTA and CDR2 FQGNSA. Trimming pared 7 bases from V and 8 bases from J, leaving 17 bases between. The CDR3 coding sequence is TGTGCCAGCAACCTAGGGGGGGGGAGCGGCTACACCTTC. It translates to CASNLGGGSGYTF.

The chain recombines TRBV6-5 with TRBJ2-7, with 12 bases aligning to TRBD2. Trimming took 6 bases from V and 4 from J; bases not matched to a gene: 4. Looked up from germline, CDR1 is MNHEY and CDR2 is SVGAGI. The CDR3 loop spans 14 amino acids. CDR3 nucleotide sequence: TGTGCCAGCAGCCGACTAGCGGGAGATTACGAGCAGTACTTC. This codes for CASSRLAGDYEQYF.

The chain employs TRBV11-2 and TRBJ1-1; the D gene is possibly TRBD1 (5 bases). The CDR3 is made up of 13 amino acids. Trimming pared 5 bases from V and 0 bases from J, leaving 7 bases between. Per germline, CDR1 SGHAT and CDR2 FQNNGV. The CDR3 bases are TGTGCCAGCAGCAGGGGCATGAACACTGAAGCTTTCTTT. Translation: CASSRGMNTEAFF.

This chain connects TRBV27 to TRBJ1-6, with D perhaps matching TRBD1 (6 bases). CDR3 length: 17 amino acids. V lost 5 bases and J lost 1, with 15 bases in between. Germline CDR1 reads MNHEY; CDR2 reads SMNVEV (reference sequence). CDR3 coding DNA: TGTGCCAGCAGTCCGCTGTCAGGGGCGTCCTATAATTCACCCCTCCACTTT. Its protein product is CASSPLSGASYNSPLHF.

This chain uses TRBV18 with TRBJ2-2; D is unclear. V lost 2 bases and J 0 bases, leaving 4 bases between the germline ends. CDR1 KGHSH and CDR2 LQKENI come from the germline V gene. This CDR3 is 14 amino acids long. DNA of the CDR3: TGTGCCAGCTCACCATATGCGAACACCGGGGAGCTGTTTTTT. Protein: CASSPYANTGELFF.

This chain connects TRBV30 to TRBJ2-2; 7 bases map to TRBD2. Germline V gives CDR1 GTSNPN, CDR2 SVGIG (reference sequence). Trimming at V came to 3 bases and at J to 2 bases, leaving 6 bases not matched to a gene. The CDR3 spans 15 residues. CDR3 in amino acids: CAWSGGFGNTGELFF. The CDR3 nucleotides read TGTGCCTGGAGCGGGGGGTTTGGCAACACCGGGGAGCTGTTTTTT.

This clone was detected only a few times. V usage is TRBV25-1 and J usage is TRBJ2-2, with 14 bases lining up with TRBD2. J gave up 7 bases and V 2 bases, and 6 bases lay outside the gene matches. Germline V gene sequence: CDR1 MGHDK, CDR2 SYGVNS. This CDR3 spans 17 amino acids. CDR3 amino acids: CASSEGTSGSSNGELFF. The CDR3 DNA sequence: TGTGCCAGCAGTGAAGGGACTAGCGGGAGTTCGAACGGGGAGCTGTTTTTT.

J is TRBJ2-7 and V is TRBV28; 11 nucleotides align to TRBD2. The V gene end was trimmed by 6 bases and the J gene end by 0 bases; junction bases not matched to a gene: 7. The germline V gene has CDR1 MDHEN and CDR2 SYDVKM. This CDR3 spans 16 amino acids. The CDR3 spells CASRAFSGRDSYEQYF. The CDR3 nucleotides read TGTGCCAGCAGGGCATTTAGCGGGAGGGACTCCTACGAGCAGTACTTC.

The CDR3 coding sequence is TGTGCCAGTAGTATTGGAGGGATTATCAATCAGCCCCAGCATTTT. This encodes CASSIGGIINQPQHF. This chain connects TRBV19 to TRBJ1-5; D remains ambiguous. Per the germline V gene, CDR1 is LNHDA and CDR2 is SQIVND (reference sequence). V shed 3 bases and J shed 3 bases, with 12 bases lying between them. The CDR3 extends over 15 amino acids.

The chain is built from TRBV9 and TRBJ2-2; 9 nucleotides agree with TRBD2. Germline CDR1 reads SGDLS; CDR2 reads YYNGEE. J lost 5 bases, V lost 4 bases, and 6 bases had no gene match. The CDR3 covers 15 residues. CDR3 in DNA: TGTGCCAGCAGCCTAGGGACTAGCCGGACCGGGGAGCTGTTTTTT. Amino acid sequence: CASSLGTSRTGELFF. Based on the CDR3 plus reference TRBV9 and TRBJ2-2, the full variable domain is DSGVTQTPKHLITATGQRVTLRCSPRSGDLSVYWYQQSLDQGLQFLIQYYNGEERAKGNILERFSAQQFPDLHSELNLSSLELGDSALYFCASSLGTSRTGELFFGEGSRLTVL.

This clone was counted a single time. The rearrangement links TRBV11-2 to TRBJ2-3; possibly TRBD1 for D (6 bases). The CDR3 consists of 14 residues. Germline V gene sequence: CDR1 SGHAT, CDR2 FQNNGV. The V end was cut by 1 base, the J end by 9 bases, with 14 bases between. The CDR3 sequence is CASSLGSIGQTQYF. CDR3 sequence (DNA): TGTGCCAGCAGCTTAGGATCGATAGGACAGACGCAGTATTTT.

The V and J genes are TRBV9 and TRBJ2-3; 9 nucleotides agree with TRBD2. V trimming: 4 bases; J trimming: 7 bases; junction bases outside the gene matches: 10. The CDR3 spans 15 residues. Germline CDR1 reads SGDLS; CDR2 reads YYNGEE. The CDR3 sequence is CASSPRAGGANTQYF. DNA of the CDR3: TGTGCCAGCAGCCCCAGGGCGGGGGGGGCTAATACGCAGTATTTT. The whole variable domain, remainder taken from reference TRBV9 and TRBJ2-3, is DSGVTQTPKHLITATGQRVTLRCSPRSGDLSVYWYQQSLDQGLQFLIQYYNGEERAKGNILERFSAQQFPDLHSELNLSSLELGDSALYFCASSPRAGGANTQYFGPGTRLTVL.

The CDR3 loop reads CASSPHRDRVGYTF. The CDR3 region has the DNA TGTGCCAGCAGTCCACACCGGGACAGGGTCGGCTACACCTTC. The chain recombines TRBV27 with TRBJ1-2, with 9 nucleotides matching TRBD1. V lost 5 bases, J lost 8 bases, and 9 bases stayed unmatched. The CDR3 covers 14 residues. CDR1 and CDR2 from the germline V gene are MNHEY and SMNVEV (reference sequence).

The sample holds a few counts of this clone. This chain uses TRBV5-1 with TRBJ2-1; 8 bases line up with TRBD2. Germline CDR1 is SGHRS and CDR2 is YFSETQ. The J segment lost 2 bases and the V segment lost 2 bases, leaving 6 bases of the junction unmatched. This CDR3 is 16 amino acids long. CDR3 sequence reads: CASSFGREGPYNEQFF. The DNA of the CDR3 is TGCGCCAGCAGCTTTGGACGGGAGGGCCCCTACAATGAGCAGTTCTTC.